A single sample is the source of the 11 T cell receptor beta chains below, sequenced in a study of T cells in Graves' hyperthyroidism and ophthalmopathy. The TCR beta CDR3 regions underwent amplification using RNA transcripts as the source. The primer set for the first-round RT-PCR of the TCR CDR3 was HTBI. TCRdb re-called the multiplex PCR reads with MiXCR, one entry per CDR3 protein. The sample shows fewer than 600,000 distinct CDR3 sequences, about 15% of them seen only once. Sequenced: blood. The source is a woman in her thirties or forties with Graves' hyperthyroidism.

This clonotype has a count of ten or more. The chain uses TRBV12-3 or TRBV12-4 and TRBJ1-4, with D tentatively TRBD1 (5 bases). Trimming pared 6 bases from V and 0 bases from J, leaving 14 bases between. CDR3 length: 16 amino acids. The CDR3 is CASSLGGMATNEKLFF. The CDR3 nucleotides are TGTGCCAGCAGCCTCGGGGGGATGGCAACTAATGAAAAACTGTTTTTT.

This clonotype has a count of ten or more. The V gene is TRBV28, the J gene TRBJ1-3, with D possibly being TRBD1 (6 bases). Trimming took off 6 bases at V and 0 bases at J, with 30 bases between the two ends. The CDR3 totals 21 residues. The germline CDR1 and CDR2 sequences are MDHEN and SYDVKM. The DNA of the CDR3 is TGTGCCAGCAGCCGTCATACAGGGTTTTTCTCGGGTCTTACCTCTGGAAACACCATATATTTT. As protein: CASSRHTGFFSGLTSGNTIYF.

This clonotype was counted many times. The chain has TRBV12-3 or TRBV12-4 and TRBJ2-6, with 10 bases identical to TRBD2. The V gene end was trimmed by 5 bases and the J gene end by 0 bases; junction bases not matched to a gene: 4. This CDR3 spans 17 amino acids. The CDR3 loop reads CASSRTSGNSGANVLTF. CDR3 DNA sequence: TGTGCCAGCAGTCGGACTAGCGGTAACTCTGGGGCCAACGTCCTGACTTTC.

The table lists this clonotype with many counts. DNA of the CDR3: TGCAGCGTTCGCGGGCGACTCAGCACTGAAGCTTTCTTT. It codes for CSVRGRLSTEAFF. The gene calls are TRBV29-1 and TRBJ1-1; D not resolved. CDR1 SQVTM and CDR2 ANQGSEA come from the germline V gene. The CDR3 extends over 13 amino acids. V lost 5 bases and J 4 bases, leaving 14 bases between the germline ends. Variable domain in full (rest from reference TRBV29-1 and TRBJ1-1): SAVISQKPSRDICQRGTSLTIQCQVDSQVTMMFWYRQQPGQSLTLIATANQGSEATYESGFVIDKFPISRPNLTFSTLTVSNMSPEDSSIYLCSVRGRLSTEAFFGQGTRLTVV.

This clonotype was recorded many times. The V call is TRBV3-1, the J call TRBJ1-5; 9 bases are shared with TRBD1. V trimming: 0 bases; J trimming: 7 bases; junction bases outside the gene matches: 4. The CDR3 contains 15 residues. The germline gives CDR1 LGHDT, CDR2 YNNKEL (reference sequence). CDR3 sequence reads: CASSQDRTGDQPQHF. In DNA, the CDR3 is TGTGCCAGCAGCCAAGATAGGACAGGGGACCAGCCCCAGCATTTT.

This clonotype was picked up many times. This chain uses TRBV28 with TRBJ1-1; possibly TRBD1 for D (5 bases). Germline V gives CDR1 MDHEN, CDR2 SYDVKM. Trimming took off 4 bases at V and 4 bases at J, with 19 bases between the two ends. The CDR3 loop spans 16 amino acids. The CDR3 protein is CASSSPTTADGTEAFF. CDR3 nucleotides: TGTGCCAGCAGTTCACCGACGACAGCCGACGGCACTGAAGCTTTCTTT.

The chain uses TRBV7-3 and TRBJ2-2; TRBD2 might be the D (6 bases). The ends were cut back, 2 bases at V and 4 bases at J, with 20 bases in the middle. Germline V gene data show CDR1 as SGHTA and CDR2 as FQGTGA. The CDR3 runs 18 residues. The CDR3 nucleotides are TGTGCCAGCAGCTTATTTACCGGAGGGCAATCACCCACCGGGGAGCTGTTTTTT. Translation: CASSLFTGGQSPTGELFF.

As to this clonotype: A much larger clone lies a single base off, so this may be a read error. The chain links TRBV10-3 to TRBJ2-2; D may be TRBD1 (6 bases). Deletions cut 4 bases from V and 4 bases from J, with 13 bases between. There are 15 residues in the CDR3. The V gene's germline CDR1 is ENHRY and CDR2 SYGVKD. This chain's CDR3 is CAISVGAQTTGELFF. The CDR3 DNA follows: TGTGCCATCAGTGTGGGGGCGCAAACCACCGGGGAGCTGTTTTTT.

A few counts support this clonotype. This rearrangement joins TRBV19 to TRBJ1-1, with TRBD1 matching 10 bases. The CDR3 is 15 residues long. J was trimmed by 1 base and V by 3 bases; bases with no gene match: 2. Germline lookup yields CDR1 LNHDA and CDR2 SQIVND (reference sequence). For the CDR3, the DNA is TGTGCCAGTAGTATGGGACAGGGGACGAACACTGAAGCTTTCTTT. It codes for CASSMGQGTNTEAFF.

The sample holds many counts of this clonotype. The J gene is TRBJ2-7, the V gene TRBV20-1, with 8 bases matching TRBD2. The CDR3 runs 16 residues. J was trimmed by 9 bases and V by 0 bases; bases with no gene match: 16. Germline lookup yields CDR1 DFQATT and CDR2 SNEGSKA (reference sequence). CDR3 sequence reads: CSARDGGEPAPPGQYF. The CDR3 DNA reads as TGCAGTGCTAGAGACGGGGGGGAACCTGCCCCCCCCGGGCAGTACTTC.

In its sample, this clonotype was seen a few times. The chain's CDR3 is CAWTLTDTQYF. The CDR3, as DNA: TGTGCCTGGACCCTCACAGATACGCAGTATTTT. This rearrangement joins TRBV30 to TRBJ2-3; D is unclear. Germline CDR1 reads GTSNPN; CDR2 reads SVGIG (reference sequence). V lost 4 bases and J lost 2, with 4 bases in between. CDR3 length: 11 residues.